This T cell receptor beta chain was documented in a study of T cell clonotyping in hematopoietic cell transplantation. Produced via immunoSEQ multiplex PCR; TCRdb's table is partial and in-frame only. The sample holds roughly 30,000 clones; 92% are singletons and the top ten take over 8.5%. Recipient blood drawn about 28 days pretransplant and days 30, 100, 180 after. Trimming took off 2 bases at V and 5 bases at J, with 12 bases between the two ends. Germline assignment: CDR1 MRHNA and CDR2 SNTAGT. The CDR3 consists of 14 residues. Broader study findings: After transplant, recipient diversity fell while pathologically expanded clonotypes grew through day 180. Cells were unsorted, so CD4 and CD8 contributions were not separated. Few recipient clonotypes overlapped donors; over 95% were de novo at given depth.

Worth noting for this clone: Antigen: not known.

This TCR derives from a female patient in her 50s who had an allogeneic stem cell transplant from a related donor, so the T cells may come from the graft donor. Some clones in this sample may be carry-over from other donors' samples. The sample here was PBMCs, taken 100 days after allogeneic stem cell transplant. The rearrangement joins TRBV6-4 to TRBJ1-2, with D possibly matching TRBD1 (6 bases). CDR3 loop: CASSDEGRGYGYTF. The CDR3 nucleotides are TGTGCCAGCAGTGACGAAGGCAGGGGTTATGGCTACACCTTC.